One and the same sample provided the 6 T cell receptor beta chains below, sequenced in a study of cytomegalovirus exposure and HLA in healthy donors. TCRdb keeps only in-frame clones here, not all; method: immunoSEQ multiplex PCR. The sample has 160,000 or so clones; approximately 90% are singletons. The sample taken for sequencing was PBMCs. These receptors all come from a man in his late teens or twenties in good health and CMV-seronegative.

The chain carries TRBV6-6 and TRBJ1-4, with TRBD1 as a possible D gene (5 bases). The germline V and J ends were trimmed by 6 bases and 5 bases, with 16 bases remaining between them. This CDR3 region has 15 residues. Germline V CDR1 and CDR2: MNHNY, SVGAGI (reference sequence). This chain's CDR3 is CASRTAGRLNEKLFF. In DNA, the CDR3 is TGTGCCAGCAGGACCGCGGGGCGATTAAATGAAAAACTGTTTTTT.

CDR3 in DNA: TGTGCCAGCAGTTTATGGCAGGGTGAGGTGAATGAGCAGTTCTTC. This sequence encodes CASSLWQGEVNEQFF. The V call is TRBV27, the J call TRBJ2-1; D may be TRBD1 (5 bases). Trimming shortened V by 1 base and J by 7 bases, and 14 bases separated the two germline ends. The CDR3 spans 15 residues. CDR1 and CDR2 (germline): MNHEY, SMNVEV (reference sequence).

The CDR3 DNA sequence: TGTGCCACCAGCAGAGATTTCCAACGACAGATTTCCTACAATGAGCAGTTCTTC. Protein sequence: CATSRDFQRQISYNEQFF. The chain links TRBV15 to TRBJ2-1; maybe TRBD1 (5 bases). Trimming cost V 0 bases and J 1 base, with 16 bases left between them. CDR3 length: 18 residues. Germline assignment: CDR1 LNHNV and CDR2 YYDKDF (reference sequence).

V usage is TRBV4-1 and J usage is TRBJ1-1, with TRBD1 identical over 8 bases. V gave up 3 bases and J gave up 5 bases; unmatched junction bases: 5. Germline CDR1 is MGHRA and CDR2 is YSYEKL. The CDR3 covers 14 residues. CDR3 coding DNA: TGCGCCAGCAGCCACACAGGGGGGGGGACTGAAGCTTTCTTT. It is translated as CASSHTGGGTEAFF.

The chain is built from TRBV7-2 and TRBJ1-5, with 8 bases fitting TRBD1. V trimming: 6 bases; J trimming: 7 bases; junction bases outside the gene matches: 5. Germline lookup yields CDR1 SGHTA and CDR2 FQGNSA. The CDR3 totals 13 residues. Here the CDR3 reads CASSTGQGQPQHF. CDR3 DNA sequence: TGTGCCAGCAGTACAGGACAGGGACAGCCCCAGCATTTT.

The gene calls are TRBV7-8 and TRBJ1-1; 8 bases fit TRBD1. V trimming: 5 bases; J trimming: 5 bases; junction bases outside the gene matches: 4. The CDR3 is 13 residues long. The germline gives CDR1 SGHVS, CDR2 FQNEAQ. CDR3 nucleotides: TGTGCCAGCAGCGATTACAGGGGGACTGAAGCTTTCTTT. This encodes CASSDYRGTEAFF.